A selection of T cell receptor beta chains follows, all from one sample in a study of blood T cell repertoires in COVID-19. Method: immunoSEQ multiplex PCR; TCRdb's copy keeps in-frame clones and lacks some. The data contain roughly 40,000 clones, around 87% of them singletons. Sequencing input: peripheral blood. These receptors were taken from a man in his fifties in a cohort sampled during active COVID-19. CDR3s include the opening cysteine and the closing phenylalanine or tryptophan. The D gene is left open where the match is weak. Expanded clones are given a class, and other clones once, few, many or no size at all.

-	-	TRBV6-4	TRBJ1-5	CASSPAGENQPQHF	TGTGCCAGCAGCCCGGCGGGGGAGAATCAGCCCCAGCATTTT
-	-	TRBV9	TRBJ1-2	CASSVGQGTPQNGYTF	TGTGCCAGCAGCGTTGGGCAGGGAACACCCCAGAATGGCTACACCTTC
once	-	TRBV29-1	TRBJ2-1	CSVEPGQAYNEQFF	TGCAGCGTTGAACCAGGGCAAGCCTACAATGAGCAGTTCTTC
-	TRBD1	TRBV5-4	TRBJ1-2	CASSLGGQGAYGYTF	TGTGCCAGCAGCTTGGGGGGACAGGGGGCGTACGGCTACACCTTC
-	-	TRBV19	TRBJ1-2	CASSFSNYGYTF	TGTGCCAGTAGTTTTAGCAACTATGGCTACACCTTC
-	-	TRBV10-3	TRBJ1-1	CAISAPTGKMNTEAFF	TGTGCCATCAGTGCCCCGACAGGCAAAATGAACACTGAAGCTTTCTTT
few	-	TRBV30	TRBJ1-6	CAWYSGGEGSPLHF	TGTGCCTGGTATTCGGGGGGAGAAGGATCACCCCTCCACTTT
-	-	TRBV11-2	TRBJ2-5	CASSHGETQYF	TGTGCCAGCAGCCACGGGGAGACCCAGTACTTC
-	-	TRBV6-5	TRBJ1-1	CASSPSPGNTEAFF	TGTGCCAGCAGTCCTAGCCCAGGGAACACTGAAGCTTTCTTT
few	TRBD1	TRBV15	TRBJ2-5	CATSMDRGQETQYF	TGTGCCACCAGCATGGACAGGGGCCAAGAGACCCAGTACTTC
-	-	TRBV4-2	TRBJ1-4	CASSQEDSNEKLFF	TGTGCCAGCAGCCAAGAAGACAGTAATGAAAAACTGTTTTTT